A selection of T cell receptor beta chains follows, all from one sample in a study of cytotoxic CD8 clonotypes in ibrutinib-treated CLL. Repertoires were generated with immunoSEQ multiplex PCR, while TCRdb's copy carries only in-frame clones and drops some. The table shows 150,000 to 200,000 clones, with more than 80% occurring only once. Sequences were derived from PBMCs, sampled after 24 months of ibrutinib treatment. The receptors stem from a human donor with chronic lymphocytic leukemia. Both conserved end residues are part of each CDR3. D genes are given only for firm matches. Some rows mark clone size as missing; the rest say once, few, many or name a class of expanded clone.

NA	TRBV5-3	TRBJ2-2	NA	CARILARGTGELFF	TGTGCCAGAATCTTAGCCCGGGGGACCGGGGAGCTGTTTTTT
NA	TRBV2	TRBJ2-2	NA	CASSDWGLPGELFF	TGTGCCAGCAGTGATTGGGGGTTGCCCGGGGAGCTGTTTTTT
NA	TRBV18	TRBJ1-2	NA	CASSPRPDYGYTF	TGTGCCAGCTCACCAAGACCTGACTATGGCTACACCTTC
once	TRBV9	TRBJ2-1	NA	CASSVGQVNEQFF	TGTGCCAGCAGCGTAGGGCAAGTCAATGAGCAGTTCTTC
once	TRBV4-3	TRBJ1-6	NA	CASSQELYSPLHF	TGCGCCAGCAGCCAAGAACTTTATTCACCCCTCCACTTT
once	TRBV5-1	TRBJ1-1	NA	CASSPGRGGTEAFF	TGCGCCAGCAGCCCGGGGCGGGGAGGCACTGAAGCTTTCTTT
few	TRBV9	TRBJ1-1	NA	CASSPISGQSEAFF	TGTGCCAGCAGCCCCATCTCAGGACAGTCTGAAGCTTTCTTT
NA	TRBV5-1	TRBJ1-1	TRBD1	CASSRRQGWNTEAFF	TGCGCCAGCAGCCGTCGACAGGGATGGAACACTGAAGCTTTCTTT
NA	TRBV4-3	TRBJ2-7	NA	CASSQGLESYEQYF	TGCGCCAGCAGCCAAGGACTAGAAAGCTACGAGCAGTACTTC
NA	TRBV30	TRBJ1-2	NA	CASTELGYTF	TGTGCCTCCACAGAGCTTGGCTACACCTTC
NA	TRBV10-2	TRBJ1-4	NA	CANSPTGTSLFF	TGCGCCAACAGCCCAACGGGAACTAGTCTGTTTTTT
NA	TRBV2	TRBJ2-7	NA	CASRETGRYEQYF	TGTGCCAGCAGAGAGACTGGGAGGTACGAGCAGTACTTC
NA	TRBV28	TRBJ2-7	TRBD2	CASSLSRGGPSEQYF	TGTGCCAGCAGTTTAAGTCGGGGAGGGCCTTCTGAGCAGTACTTC
NA	TRBV11-2	TRBJ1-4	NA	CASSARGRGTNEKLFF	TGTGCCAGCAGCGCAAGAGGTCGGGGGACTAATGAAAAACTGTTTTTT
few	TRBV7-2	TRBJ1-2	TRBD1	CASTTVDREALNGYTF	TGTGCCAGCACCACCGTCGACAGGGAAGCTTTGAATGGCTACACCTTC
NA	TRBV23-1	TRBJ1-5	NA	CASRFIKAGQPQHF	TGCGCCAGCAGATTTATTAAGGCGGGACAGCCCCAGCATTTT
NA	TRBV4-1	TRBJ2-3	TRBD2	CASSQDSVAGGGGDTQYF	TGCGCCAGCAGCCAAGATTCGGTAGCGGGAGGGGGTGGAGATACGCAGTATTTT
NA	TRBV7-9	TRBJ2-1	NA	CASTRQGVDEQFF	TGTGCCAGCACCCGGCAGGGTGTCGATGAGCAGTTCTTC
NA	TRBV21-1	TRBJ2-7	NA	CASSTRTGGSDEQYF	TGTGCCAGCAGCACCAGGACAGGGGGATCGGACGAGCAGTACTTC
NA	TRBV4-1	TRBJ2-4	TRBD2	CASSQASGSVKNIQYF	TGCGCCAGCAGCCAAGCTAGCGGGAGCGTCAAAAACATTCAGTACTTC
NA	TRBV14	TRBJ2-1	NA	CASSQGPPPYNEQFF	TGTGCCAGCAGCCAAGGCCCCCCTCCATACAATGAGCAGTTCTTC
NA	TRBV2	TRBJ1-1	TRBD1	CASSEEQGSLTEAFF	TGTGCCAGCAGTGAGGAACAGGGGTCCCTAACTGAAGCTTTCTTT
NA	TRBV28	TRBJ2-7	NA	CASSPQSPPYEQYF	TGTGCCAGCAGTCCCCAATCGCCTCCCTACGAGCAGTACTTC
NA	TRBV7-6	TRBJ1-3	NA	CASSLAPKGSSGNTIYF	TGTGCCAGCAGCTTAGCCCCGAAGGGGAGCTCTGGAAACACCATATATTTT
once	TRBV18	TRBJ2-1	NA	CASSLSGERDEQFF	TGTGCCAGCTCTCTTTCCGGAGAGAGGGATGAGCAGTTCTTC
NA	TRBV30	TRBJ1-2	TRBD1	CAFPGQGAGGYTF	TGTGCCTTTCCAGGACAGGGGGCAGGTGGCTACACCTTC
NA	TRBV5-1	TRBJ2-1	NA	CASSPASSASDNEQFF	TGCGCCAGCAGCCCCGCGAGTAGCGCGTCTGACAATGAGCAGTTCTTC
NA	TRBV2	TRBJ1-4	TRBD1	CASSGSGQVNEKLFF	TGTGCCAGCAGTGGTTCTGGACAGGTTAATGAAAAACTGTTTTTT
few	TRBV6-5	TRBJ1-5	NA	CASSYRGHNQPQHF	TGTGCCAGCAGTTACCGGGGGCACAATCAGCCCCAGCATTTT
NA	TRBV18	TRBJ2-7	TRBD1	CASSSGQGFEQYF	TGTGCCAGCTCGTCGGGACAGGGGTTCGAGCAGTACTTC
once	TRBV9	TRBJ2-2	NA	CASSLRSGNTGELFF	TGTGCCAGCAGCCTCCGCTCTGGGAACACCGGGGAGCTGTTTTTT
NA	TRBV4-1	TRBJ1-5	NA	CASSQEGRGENQPQHF	TGCGCCAGCAGCCAAGAAGGCAGGGGAGAGAATCAGCCCCAGCATTTT